By share, the clone carrying this T cell receptor (beta chain) counts as medium-sized. Its antigen remains unidentified. Germline V gives CDR1 SNHLY, CDR2 FYNNEI. The CDR3 runs to 14 residues. Between the trimmed V and J ends, which lost 7 bases and 3 bases, there was a span of 13 bases. These data are taken from a study of spatial heterogeneity in lung cancer. Across the whole study: TCR and UMI combinations that were unique each appeared, on average, more than ten times in raw reads. General study points: Tracking of tumor mutation counts was seen in expanded intratumoral alpha and beta TCR counts.

Single TCR cDNA molecules each had their own unique molecular identifier. TCRdb re-called the 5' RACE reads through MiXCR, storing one row per CDR3 protein. The sample holds over a thousand distinct CDR3 sequences, 10% to 11% seen once. Sample time point: sample taken at primary tumor resection. The 55 to 90 donors had untreated early-stage non-small cell lung cancer. Material: lung tumor tissue, obtained at surgery. V gene TRBV2 combines with J gene TRBJ2-1; perhaps D is TRBD1 or TRBD2 (6 bases each). This TCR derives from a male donor with early-stage non-small cell lung cancer. The CDR3 DNA reads as TGTGCCAGCAAGGGGGTGGACTACTACAATGAGCAGTTCTTC. Protein sequence: CASKGVDYYNEQFF.